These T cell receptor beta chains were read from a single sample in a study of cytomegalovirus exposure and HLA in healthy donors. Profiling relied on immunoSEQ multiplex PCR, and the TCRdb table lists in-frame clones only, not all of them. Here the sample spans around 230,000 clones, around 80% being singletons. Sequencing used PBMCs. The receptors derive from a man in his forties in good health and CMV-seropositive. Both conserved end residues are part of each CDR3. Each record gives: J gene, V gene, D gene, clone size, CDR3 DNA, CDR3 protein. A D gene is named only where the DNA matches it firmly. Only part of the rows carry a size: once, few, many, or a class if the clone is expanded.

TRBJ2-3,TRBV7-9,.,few,TGTGCCAGCCCCAAAGGGACTTCTAGCACAGATACGCAGTATTTT,CASPKGTSSTDTQYF
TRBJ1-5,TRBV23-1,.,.,TGCGCCAGCAGTCCCAGGGGTCGCAATCAGCCCCAGCATTTT,CASSPRGRNQPQHF
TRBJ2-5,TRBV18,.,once,TGTGCCAGCTCAGAAAATATAAGGCGGAGCCCGTACCAAGAGACCCAGTACTTC,CASSENIRRSPYQETQYF
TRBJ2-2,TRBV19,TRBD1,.,TGTGCCAGTGGACAGGGGAGAAACACCGGGGAGCTGTTTTTT,CASGQGRNTGELFF
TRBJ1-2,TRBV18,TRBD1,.,TGTGCCAGCTCCCAAGGACAGGGGACCAACTATGGCTACACCTTC,CASSQGQGTNYGYTF
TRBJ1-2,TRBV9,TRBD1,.,TGTGCCAGCAGCTCCCGGACAGGGCCCTTTGGCTACACCTTC,CASSSRTGPFGYTF
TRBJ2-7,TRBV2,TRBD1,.,TGTGCCAGCAGTGTAGGTCAGGGGGCCATCGAGCAGTACTTC,CASSVGQGAIEQYF
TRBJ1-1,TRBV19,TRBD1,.,TGTGCCAGTAGTATAGATAGGGGGCTTCTGAACACTGAAGCTTTCTTT,CASSIDRGLLNTEAFF
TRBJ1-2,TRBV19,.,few,TGTGCCAGTAGTGGAGGGCAATCGGGCTACACCTTC,CASSGGQSGYTF
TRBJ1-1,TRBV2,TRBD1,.,TGTGCCAGCAGTAGTACAGGGGGCAACACTGAGGCTTTCTTT,CASSSTGGNTEAFF
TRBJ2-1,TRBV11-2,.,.,TGTGCCAGCAGCTTAACCCTAGCCAGTGAGCAGTTCTTC,CASSLTLASEQFF
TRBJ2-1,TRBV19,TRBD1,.,TGTGCCAGTAGTATTCGCGAGACAGGGCCCTTCAATGAGCAGTTCTTC,CASSIRETGPFNEQFF
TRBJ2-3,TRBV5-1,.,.,TGCGCCAGCAGCTTGGAGGGGGGGACCAGCACAGATACGCAGTATTTT,CASSLEGGTSTDTQYF
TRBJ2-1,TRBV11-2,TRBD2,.,TGTGCCAGCAGCCCCCCCGGGAGGTGGGACAATGAGCAGTTCTTC,CASSPPGRWDNEQFF
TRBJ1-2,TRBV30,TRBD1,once,TGTGCCCGAGACAGGGGACGCTATGGCTACACCTTC,CARDRGRYGYTF
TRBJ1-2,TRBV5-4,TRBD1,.,TGTGCCAGCAGCAGGGACAGGGGAAACTATGGCTACACCTTC,CASSRDRGNYGYTF
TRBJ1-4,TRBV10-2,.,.,TGCGCCAGCAGTGAGCCGGACAGACCTAATGAAAAACTGTTTTTT,CASSEPDRPNEKLFF
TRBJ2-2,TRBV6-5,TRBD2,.,TGTGCCAGCAGTTTAATAGCGGGAGGAGGCGGGGAGCTGTTTTTT,CASSLIAGGGGELFF
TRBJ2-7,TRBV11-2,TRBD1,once,TGTGCCAGCAGCTTCACCGGGACAGGGGGAGACGAGCAGTACTTC,CASSFTGTGGDEQYF
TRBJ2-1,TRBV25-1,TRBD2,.,TGTGCCAGCAGTGAGTGGGAGGGTATCAATGAGCAGTTCTTC,CASSEWEGINEQFF
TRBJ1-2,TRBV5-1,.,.,TGCGCCAGCAGCTTGGATCTTGGAGGGAGTCGAAGTGGCTACACCTTC,CASSLDLGGSRSGYTF